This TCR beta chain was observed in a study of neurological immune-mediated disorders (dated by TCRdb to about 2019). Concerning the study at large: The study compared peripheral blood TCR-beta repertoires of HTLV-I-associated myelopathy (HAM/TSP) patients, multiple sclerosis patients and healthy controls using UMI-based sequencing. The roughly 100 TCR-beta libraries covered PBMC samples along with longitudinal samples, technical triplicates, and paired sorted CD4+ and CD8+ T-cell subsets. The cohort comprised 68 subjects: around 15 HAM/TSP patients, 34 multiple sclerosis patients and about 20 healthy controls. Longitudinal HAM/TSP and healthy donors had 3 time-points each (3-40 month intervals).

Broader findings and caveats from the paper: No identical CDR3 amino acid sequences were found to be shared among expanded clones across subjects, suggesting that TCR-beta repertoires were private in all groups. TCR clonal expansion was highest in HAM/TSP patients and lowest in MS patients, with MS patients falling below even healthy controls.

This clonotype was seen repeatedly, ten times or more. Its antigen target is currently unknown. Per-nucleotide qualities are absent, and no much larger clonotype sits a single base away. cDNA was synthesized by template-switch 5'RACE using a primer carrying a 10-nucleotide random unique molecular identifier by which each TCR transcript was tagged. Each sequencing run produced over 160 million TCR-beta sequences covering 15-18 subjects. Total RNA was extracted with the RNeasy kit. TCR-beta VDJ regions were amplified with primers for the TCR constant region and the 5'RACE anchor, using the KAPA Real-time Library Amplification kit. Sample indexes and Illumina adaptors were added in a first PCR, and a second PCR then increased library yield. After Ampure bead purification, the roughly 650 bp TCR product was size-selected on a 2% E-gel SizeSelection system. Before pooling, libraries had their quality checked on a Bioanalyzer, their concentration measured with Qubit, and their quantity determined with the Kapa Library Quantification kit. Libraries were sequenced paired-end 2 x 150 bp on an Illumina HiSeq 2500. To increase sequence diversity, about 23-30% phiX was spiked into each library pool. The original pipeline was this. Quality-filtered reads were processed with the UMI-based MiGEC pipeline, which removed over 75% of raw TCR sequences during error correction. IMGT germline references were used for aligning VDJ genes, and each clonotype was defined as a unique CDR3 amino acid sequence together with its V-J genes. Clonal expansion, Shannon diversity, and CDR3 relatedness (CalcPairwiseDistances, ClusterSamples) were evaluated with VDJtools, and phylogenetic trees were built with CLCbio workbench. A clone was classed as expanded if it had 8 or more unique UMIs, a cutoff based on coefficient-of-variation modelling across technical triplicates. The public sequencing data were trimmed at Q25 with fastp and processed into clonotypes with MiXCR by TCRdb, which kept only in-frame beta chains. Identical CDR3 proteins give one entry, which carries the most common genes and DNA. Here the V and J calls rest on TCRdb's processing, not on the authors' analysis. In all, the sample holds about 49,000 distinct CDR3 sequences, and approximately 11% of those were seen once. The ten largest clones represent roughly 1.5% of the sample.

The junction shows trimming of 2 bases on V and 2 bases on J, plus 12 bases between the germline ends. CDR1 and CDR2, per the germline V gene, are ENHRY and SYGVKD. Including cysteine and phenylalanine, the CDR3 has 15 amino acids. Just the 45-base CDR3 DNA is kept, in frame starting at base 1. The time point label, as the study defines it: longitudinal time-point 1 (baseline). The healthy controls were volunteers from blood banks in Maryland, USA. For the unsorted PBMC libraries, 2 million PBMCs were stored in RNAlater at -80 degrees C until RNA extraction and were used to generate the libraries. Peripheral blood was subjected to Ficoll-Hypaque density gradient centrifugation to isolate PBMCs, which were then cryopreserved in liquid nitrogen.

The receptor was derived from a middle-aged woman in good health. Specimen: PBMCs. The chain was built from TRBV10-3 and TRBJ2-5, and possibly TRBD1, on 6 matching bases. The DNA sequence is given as TGTGCCATCAGTGAGAGTGGAGGACAGCAAGAGACCCAGTACTTC. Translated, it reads CAISESGGQQETQYF.